These T cell receptor beta chains were read from a single sample in a study of control samples from healthy donors and cancer patients. TCRdb's copy holds only in-frame clones and misses some; the assay was immunoSEQ multiplex PCR. The sample holds roughly 84,000 clones, around 91% seen once. Sequences were obtained from blood. These TCRs come from a man in his forties or fifties in good health. The CDR3 runs from the conserved cysteine through the conserved F or W. The D gene is left open where the match is weak. Clone sizes are given selectively: once, few, many, or a class where the clone is expanded.

TRBV12-3/TRBV12-4	.	TRBJ2-7	.	TGTGCCAGCAGTTTAGAGCAGGGCGTCGAGCAGTACTTC	CASSLEQGVEQYF
TRBV5-6	.	TRBJ1-5	TRBD1	TGTGCCAGCAGCTTGAATATAGGGACAGGAGCCAATCAGCCCCAGCATTTT	CASSLNIGTGANQPQHF
TRBV6-5	.	TRBJ1-3	.	TGTGCCAGCAGTACTACTGGGGGGCATGGAAACACCATATATTTT	CASSTTGGHGNTIYF
TRBV12-3/TRBV12-4	.	TRBJ1-1	TRBD1	TGTGCCAGCAGGACAGGGGGAACTGAAGCTTTCTTT	CASRTGGTEAFF
TRBV6-5	.	TRBJ2-1	.	TGTGCCAGCAGGTGGGCGAGGATCCACTACAATGAGCAGTTCTTC	CASRWARIHYNEQFF
TRBV10-3	.	TRBJ2-1	.	TGTGCCATCAGTGACAGGTTTTACAATGAGCAGTTCTTC	CAISDRFYNEQFF
TRBV20-1	.	TRBJ1-2	.	TGCAGTGCTTCCGACAGCTATGGCTACACCTTC	CSASDSYGYTF
TRBV10-3	.	TRBJ2-4	.	TGTGCCATCAGTGAGTCAGGGGCCAAAAACATTCAGTACTTC	CAISESGAKNIQYF
TRBV12-3/TRBV12-4	.	TRBJ1-3	.	TGTGCCTCCAAGCCCCCTGGAAACACCATATATTTT	CASKPPGNTIYF
TRBV25-1	.	TRBJ2-6	.	TGTGCCAGCAGTGCAATCTCTGGGGCCAACGTCCTGACTTTC	CASSAISGANVLTF
TRBV6-5	.	TRBJ2-7	.	TGTGCCAGCAGTTACTCGACCCAGGGAGGAGGCGAGCAGTACTTC	CASSYSTQGGGEQYF
TRBV14	.	TRBJ2-3	.	TGTGCCAGCAGCCAAGACCGGACCCCCACAGATACGCAGTATTTT	CASSQDRTPTDTQYF
TRBV19	.	TRBJ1-6	TRBD1	TGTGCCAGTAGTATCCCTCCGGGACAGGGTAATTCACCCCTCCACTTT	CASSIPPGQGNSPLHF
TRBV6-5	.	TRBJ2-6	.	TGTGCCAGCAGGCTGACGAGAGGGGCCAACGTCCTGACTTTC	CASRLTRGANVLTF
TRBV5-1	.	TRBJ2-2	TRBD1	TGCGCCAGCAGCTTGGGGGACAGCTACACCGGGGAGCTGTTTTTT	CASSLGDSYTGELFF
TRBV6-1	.	TRBJ1-5	.	TGTGCCAGCAGTGAAATGGATCAGCCCCAGCATTTT	CASSEMDQPQHF
TRBV6-6	once	TRBJ1-1	TRBD1	TGTGCCAGCAGTTACGGGGGGACAGGGGACAGAGAAGCTTTCTTT	CASSYGGTGDREAFF
TRBV5-8	.	TRBJ2-3	.	TGTGCCAGCAGCACCCTAGGACGCGGGATTGATACGCAGTATTTT	CASSTLGRGIDTQYF
TRBV6-6	.	TRBJ2-7	TRBD2	TGTGCCAGCAGTTACGGGACTACATTTGACGAGCAGTACTTC	CASSYGTTFDEQYF
TRBV4-1	.	TRBJ1-2	TRBD1	TGCGCCAGCAGCCAAGATAGGACAGGGTTAGGCTACACCTTC	CASSQDRTGLGYTF
TRBV7-8	.	TRBJ2-6	.	TGTGCCAGCAGCCGAGAGGGCCTGAACGTTTACTCTGGGGCCAACGTCCTGACTTTC	CASSREGLNVYSGANVLTF
TRBV9	.	TRBJ1-1	.	TGTGCCAGCAGCGTAGCAGACCGGGGTGAAGCTTTCTTT	CASSVADRGEAFF
TRBV6-5	.	TRBJ1-3	.	TGTGCCAGCCGGGAAAGTGGTGCTGGAAACACCATATATTTT	CASRESGAGNTIYF
TRBV5-6	few	TRBJ1-6	TRBD1	TGTGCCAGCAGCCGGGACAGGGGCATTAATTCACCCCTCCACTTT	CASSRDRGINSPLHF
TRBV5-1	once	TRBJ1-1	.	TGCGCCAGCAGCTTGGGTCAGGGGACGAACACTGAAGCTTTCTTT	CASSLGQGTNTEAFF
TRBV18	.	TRBJ1-5	.	TGTGCCAGCTCACCACGGAGTTCTAGCAATCAGCCCCAGCATTTT	CASSPRSSSNQPQHF